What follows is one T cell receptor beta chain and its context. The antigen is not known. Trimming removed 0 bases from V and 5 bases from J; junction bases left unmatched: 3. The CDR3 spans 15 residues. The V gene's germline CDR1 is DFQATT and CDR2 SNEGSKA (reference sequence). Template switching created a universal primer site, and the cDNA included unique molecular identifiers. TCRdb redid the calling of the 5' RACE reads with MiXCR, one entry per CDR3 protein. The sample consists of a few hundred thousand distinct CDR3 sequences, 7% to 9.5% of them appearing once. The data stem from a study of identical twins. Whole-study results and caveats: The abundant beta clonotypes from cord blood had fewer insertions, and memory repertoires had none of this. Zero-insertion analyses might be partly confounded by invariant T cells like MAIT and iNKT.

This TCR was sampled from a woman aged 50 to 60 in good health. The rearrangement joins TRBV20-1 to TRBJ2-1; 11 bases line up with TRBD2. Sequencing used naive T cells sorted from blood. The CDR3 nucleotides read TGCAGTGCTAGAGAACTAGCGGGAGTCCACAATGAGCAGTTCTTC. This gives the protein CSARELAGVHNEQFF.